The source of this T cell receptor (beta chain) is a study of blood T cells in healthy people across ages. CDR3 length: 12 residues. Trimming cost V 4 bases and J 14 bases; bases outside gene matches: 9. Germline CDR1 is SQVTM and CDR2 is ANQGSEA. With a J-beta primer mix and a sample-barcoded 5' primer, a second PCR ran about 7 to 11 cycles. Template switching added a 12-random-nucleotide identifier to every cDNA molecule. Each CDR3 protein is one row after TCRdb ran MiXCR on the 5' RACE reads. Found here are approximately 810,000 distinct CDR3 sequences, more than 25% of them singletons; the top ten hold roughly 17%. This clonotype was picked up a small number of times.

The chain couples TRBV29-1 to TRBJ2-1; 9 bases line up with TRBD2. The clonotype was recovered from a woman aged 80 or over in good health. Sequencing used blood. The CDR3 loop reads CSVAGAGGREFF. The DNA of the CDR3 is TGCAGCGTTGCTGGTGCGGGGGGGAGGGAGTTCTTC.